Following are 20 T cell receptor beta chains from one sample sequenced in a study of CD8+ T cells in alopecia areata. The sequencing template was cDNA reverse transcribed from extracted RNA. Sequencing used immunoSEQ multiplex PCR; TCRdb keeps in-frame clones, though not all of them. The sample includes nearly 95,000 clones, approximately 70% of them seen just once. Regarding treatment: oral pan-JAK inhibitor, 5-10 mg twice daily. The starting material was CD8+ T cells sorted from blood, obtained around week 44, from a patient treated with tofacitinib. The receptors stem from a human donor with alopecia areata.

This rearrangement joins TRBV19 to TRBJ2-2; TRBD1 matches 7 bases. CDR3 size: 13 residues. The trim removed 5 bases at V and 5 bases at J, leaving 2 bases unmatched. Germline V gene sequence: CDR1 LNHDA, CDR2 SQIVND (reference sequence). This CDR3 is CASSAQGTGELFF. The DNA of the CDR3 is TGTGCCAGTAGTGCACAGGGGACCGGGGAGCTGTTTTTT.

This clone turned up a few times. The chain uses TRBV29-1 and TRBJ2-4; 8 bases agree with TRBD1. Germline assignment: CDR1 SQVTM and CDR2 ANQGSEA. This CDR3 comprises 15 residues. V shed 6 bases, J shed 2 bases, and the junction held 9 bases outside the gene matches. This CDR3 reads CSVEQDRDPKNIQYF. As DNA, the CDR3 is TGCAGCGTAGAACAGGACAGGGACCCCAAAAACATTCAGTACTTC. The entire variable domain, with the rest obtained from reference TRBV29-1 and TRBJ2-4, is as follows: SAVISQKPSRDICQRGTSLTIQCQVDSQVTMMFWYRQQPGQSLTLIATANQGSEATYESGFVIDKFPISRPNLTFSTLTVSNMSPEDSSIYLCSVEQDRDPKNIQYFGAGTRLSVL.

CDR3 coding DNA: TGTGCCAGCAGTCAGGGACAGGCCCCTAATCAGCCCCAGCATTTT. The encoded protein is CASSQGQAPNQPQHF. The chain uses TRBV7-9 and TRBJ1-5; 8 bases agree with TRBD1. The germline CDR1 and CDR2 sequences are SEHNR and FQNEAQ (reference sequence). The length of the CDR3 is 15 residues. V shed 6 bases and J 4 bases; nucleotides not matched to a gene: 8. The whole variable domain, remainder taken from reference TRBV7-9 and TRBJ1-5, is DTGVSQNPRHKITKRGQNVTFRCDPISEHNRLYWYRQTLGQGPEFLTYFQNEAQLEKSRLLSDRFSAERPKGSFSTLEIQRTEQGDSAMYLCASSQGQAPNQPQHFGDGTRLSIL.

This CDR3 reads CASSQTGQGNTEAFF. Written as DNA, the CDR3 is TGCGCCAGCAGCCAAACAGGGCAGGGGAACACTGAAGCTTTCTTT. The chain is built from TRBV4-3 and TRBJ1-1; possibly TRBD1 for D (6 bases). This CDR3 is built from 15 residues. Germline lookup yields CDR1 LGHNA and CDR2 YSLEER. V gave up 2 bases and J gave up 1 base, with 11 bases separating them.

V gene TRBV13 combines with J gene TRBJ1-2; D is possibly TRBD1 (5 bases). CDR3 length: 13 residues. The germline V gene encodes CDR1 PRHDT and CDR2 FYEKMQ (reference sequence). With 3 bases removed from V and 8 bases from J, the gap between germline ends came to 13 bases. In DNA form, the CDR3 reads TGTGCCAGCAGCTTTTCTGGGGGAGAAGGCTACACCTTC. Protein: CASSFSGGEGYTF.

This chain links TRBV28 with TRBJ2-1, with 11 bases lining up with TRBD2. Germline CDR1 MDHEN, CDR2 SYDVKM. J lost 1 base, V lost 6 bases, and 8 bases had no gene match. The CDR3 is made up of 17 amino acids. CDR3 DNA sequence: TGTGCCAGCAGATCGGCTAGCGGGGGGCGGTCCTACAATGAGCAGTTCTTC. Residues: CASRSASGGRSYNEQFF.

The chain joins TRBV5-1 to TRBJ2-1; 7 bases fit TRBD2. Per the germline V gene, CDR1 is SGHRS and CDR2 is YFSETQ. This CDR3 contains 14 residues. Trimming took 4 bases from V and 2 from J; bases not matched to a gene: 3. The CDR3 DNA is TGCGCCAGCAGCCTAGGACTAGCCTACAATGAGCAGTTCTTC. The encoded protein is CASSLGLAYNEQFF.

This clone was seen only once. The chain couples TRBV4-3 to TRBJ1-1, with TRBD1 identical over 7 bases. The CDR3 consists of 19 residues. V lost 0 bases, J lost 0 bases, and 13 bases stayed unmatched. Germline V gene sequence: CDR1 LGHNA, CDR2 YSLEER. The CDR3 DNA reads as TGCGCCAGCAGCCAAGATGATGGTACAGGGGCGAGAATGAACACTGAAGCTTTCTTT. This encodes CASSQDDGTGARMNTEAFF.

The chain combines TRBV30 with TRBJ1-1, with D unclear. The CDR3 covers 14 residues. Trimming cost V 0 bases and J 1 base, with 9 bases left between them. Germline V gene lookup returns CDR1 GTSNPN and CDR2 SVGIG (reference sequence). The CDR3 loop is CAWSVQPGNTEAFF. For the CDR3, the DNA is TGTGCCTGGAGTGTACAGCCGGGGAACACTGAAGCTTTCTTT. Using reference TRBV30 and TRBJ1-1 for the parts outside the CDR3, the full variable domain is SQTIHQWPATLVQPVGSPLSLECTVEGTSNPNLYWYRQAAGRGLQLLFYSVGIGQISSEVPQNLSASRPQDRQFILSSKKLLLSDSGFYLCAWSVQPGNTEAFFGQGTRLTVV.

This clone was detected a few times. The V call is TRBV29-1, the J call TRBJ1-2, with TRBD1 identical over 7 bases. The CDR3 runs to 12 residues. V shed 7 bases and J 8 bases; nucleotides not matched to a gene: 10. CDR1 is SQVTM and CDR2 is ANQGSEA in the germline V gene. CDR3 sequence: CSAQTGDGGYTF. CDR3 bases: TGCAGCGCCCAAACAGGGGACGGCGGCTACACCTTC.

This rearrangement joins TRBV7-9 to TRBJ1-2; 8 bases line up with TRBD1. Trimming cost V 6 bases and J 0 bases; bases outside gene matches: 3. The CDR3 is 14 amino acids. Looked up from germline, CDR1 is SEHNR and CDR2 is FQNEAQ (reference sequence). The DNA for the CDR3 is TGTGCCAGCAGGGGGACAGGACCTAACTATGGCTACACCTTC. It translates to CASRGTGPNYGYTF.

V usage is TRBV27 and J usage is TRBJ2-3; no reliable D call. This CDR3 comprises 14 residues. Per the germline V gene, CDR1 is MNHEY and CDR2 is SMNVEV (reference sequence). Trimming shortened V by 4 bases and J by 1 base, and 9 bases separated the two germline ends. The CDR3 nucleotides read TGTGCCAGCAGTTCTAATATCCGCACAGATACGCAGTATTTT. It specifies CASSSNIRTDTQYF.

The sample holds a few counts of this clone. The chain is built from TRBV6-5 and TRBJ1-2; D call uncertain. The CDR3 consists of 14 residues. The V end lost 7 bases, the J end lost 8 bases, and 20 bases lay between the germline ends. Germline V gives CDR1 MNHEY, CDR2 SVGAGI. This chain's CDR3 is CASIGEGATEGYTF. The CDR3 DNA follows: TGTGCCAGCATCGGGGAGGGCGCCACGGAAGGCTACACCTTC.

The chain links TRBV30 to TRBJ1-2; 7 nucleotides align to TRBD1. The V gene's germline CDR1 is GTSNPN and CDR2 SVGIG (reference sequence). Trimming took 0 bases from V and 6 from J; bases not matched to a gene: 4. This CDR3 contains 13 residues. The CDR3 sequence: CAWSVTGADGYTF. CDR3 DNA: TGTGCCTGGAGTGTAACAGGGGCGGATGGCTACACCTTC.

The V call is TRBV4-3, the J call TRBJ1-1; D gene uncertain. Germline CDR1 reads LGHNA; CDR2 reads YSLEER. This CDR3 is 16 amino acids long. Trimming pared 0 bases from V and 2 bases from J, leaving 13 bases between. The CDR3 protein is CASSQERVGVNTEAFF. CDR3 nucleotides: TGCGCCAGCAGCCAAGAAAGAGTAGGAGTCAACACTGAAGCTTTCTTT.

The chain employs TRBV4-3 and TRBJ2-3; 11 bases align to TRBD2. The ends lost 4 bases at V and 0 bases at J; junction bases unmatched: 9. The CDR3 sequence is 18 residues long. The germline CDR1 and CDR2 sequences are LGHNA and YSLEER. CDR3 DNA sequence: TGCGCCAGCAGCCGACTAGCGGGGTCGGGGGCTAGCACAGATACGCAGTATTTT. Protein sequence: CASSRLAGSGASTDTQYF.

The CDR3 is CASHGPVGRLYGYTF. The CDR3 region has the DNA TGTGCCAGCCACGGACCGGTAGGGAGACTCTATGGCTACACCTTC. The rearrangement joins TRBV18 to TRBJ1-2; no definite D call. This CDR3 has 15 amino acids. V lost 8 bases and J 4 bases, leaving 20 bases between the germline ends. The germline V gene has CDR1 KGHSH and CDR2 LQKENI.

The chain links TRBV9 to TRBJ2-7, with TRBD1 identical over 8 bases. The CDR3 runs 13 residues. The germline gives CDR1 SGDLS, CDR2 YYNGEE. V was pared by 4 bases and J by 3 bases, with 3 bases of the junction left unmatched. This CDR3 is CASSYGQGYEQYF. Written as DNA, the CDR3 is TGTGCCAGCAGCTATGGACAGGGCTACGAGCAGTACTTC.

The CDR3 region is CASSSGTDTEAFF. For the CDR3, the DNA is TGTGCCAGCAGTTCCGGGACAGACACTGAAGCTTTCTTT. The J gene is TRBJ1-1, the V gene TRBV6-5; 7 bases agree with TRBD1. Germline CDR1 reads MNHEY; CDR2 reads SVGAGI. This CDR3 is built from 13 residues. The ends lost 4 bases at V and 3 bases at J; junction bases unmatched: 2.

The chain uses TRBV29-1 and TRBJ2-1, with D uncertain. The CDR3 sequence is 14 residues long. CDR1 is SQVTM and CDR2 is ANQGSEA in the germline V gene. V lost 1 base, J lost 2 bases, and 9 bases lay in between. The CDR3 nucleotides read TGCAGCGTTGAAGGGCAGGTTCCCTACAATGAGCAGTTCTTC. Protein product: CSVEGQVPYNEQFF.